Below, 8 T cell receptor beta chains from the same sample are listed, as sequenced in a study of cytomegalovirus exposure and HLA in healthy donors. The method was immunoSEQ multiplex PCR; TCRdb's version includes in-frame clones alone and lacks a portion of them. The sample holds over 200,000 clones, roughly 88% seen once. Sequencing input: PBMCs. Every receptor here comes from a woman younger than 35 in good health and CMV-seronegative.

This clone has just a few counts. The chain joins TRBV7-9 to TRBJ1-2, with a weak D call TRBD1 (6 bases). V lost 1 base to trimming and J lost 6 bases, with 12 bases between them. There are 14 residues in the CDR3. CDR1 is SEHNR, CDR2 FQNEAQ, per germline (reference sequence). The CDR3 sequence: CASSLVTGIHGYTF. CDR3 coding DNA: TGTGCCAGCAGCTTAGTTACAGGGATCCATGGCTACACCTTC.

This clone showed up just a few times. The chain recombines TRBV6-1 with TRBJ1-4; D possibly corresponds to TRBD1 (5 bases). The CDR3 has 15 residues. Trimming removed 6 bases at V and 0 bases at J, with 11 bases between. In germline, CDR1 is MNHNS, CDR2 SASEGT. The CDR3 reads CASSWTTATNEKLFF. CDR3 bases: TGTGCCAGCAGCTGGACAACTGCAACTAATGAAAAACTGTTTTTT.

The chain links TRBV6-8 to TRBJ1-1; 7 nucleotides match TRBD1. This CDR3 comprises 16 residues. With 11 bases clipped from V and 0 bases from J, the junction kept 15 bases outside the gene matches. Germline V gene lookup returns CDR1 MNHGY and CDR2 SAAAGT. The CDR3 region has the DNA TGTGCCGTAAACTTAGGGGACAGCAAAATGAACACTGAAGCTTTCTTT. It yields the protein CAVNLGDSKMNTEAFF.

The sample holds one count of this clone. The CDR3 here is CASSMERSSYEQYF. In nucleotides, the CDR3 is TGTGCCAGCTCGATGGAGCGGAGCTCCTACGAGCAGTACTTC. V is TRBV6-1 and J is TRBJ2-7, with D maybe TRBD2 (5 bases). With 8 bases removed from V and 0 bases from J, the gap between germline ends came to 14 bases. This CDR3 comprises 14 residues. Per the germline V gene, CDR1 is MNHNS and CDR2 is SASEGT.

The genes are TRBV7-8 and TRBJ2-7, with 11 bases lining up with TRBD2. Germline values: CDR1 SGHVS, CDR2 FQNEAQ. There are 13 residues in the CDR3. Trimming cost V 5 bases and J 9 bases; bases outside gene matches: 6. The CDR3 DNA follows: TGTGCCAGCAGCCTGGGGACTAGCGGTGCGCAGTACTTC. Its protein is CASSLGTSGAQYF.

Remarks on this clone: At one of its ends the junction is not consistent with the germline gene, which may arise from a read error. The gene calls are TRBV15 and TRBJ2-1, with 7 bases aligning to TRBD2. Germline CDR1 LNHNV, CDR2 YYDKDF (reference sequence). The CDR3 has 15 amino acids. CDR3 residues: CATSREGGAYDEQFF. DNA for the CDR3: TGTGCCACCAGCAGAGAGGGAGGGGCCTACGATGAGCAGTTCTTC.

V is TRBV5-1 and J is TRBJ2-7, with no clear D. Germline lookup yields CDR1 SGHRS and CDR2 YFSETQ. The CDR3 has 13 amino acids. Trimming took 0 bases from V and 2 from J, leaving 6 bases between them. The CDR3 is CASSLDRTYEQYF. The CDR3 nucleotides read TGCGCCAGCAGCTTGGACAGAACCTACGAGCAGTACTTC.

This chain connects TRBV27 to TRBJ2-7; TRBD2 aligns across 13 bases. V gave up 8 bases and J gave up 4 bases; unmatched junction bases: 8. The CDR3 is 15 amino acids. CDR1 MNHEY and CDR2 SMNVEV come from the germline V gene (reference sequence). CDR3 region: CASAWGTSGTYEQYF. CDR3 DNA: TGTGCCAGCGCCTGGGGGACTAGCGGGACTTACGAGCAGTACTTC.